A selection of T cell receptor beta chains follows, all from one sample in a study of blood T cell repertoires in COVID-19. Here immunoSEQ multiplex PCR was the method, and the copy in TCRdb shows in-frame clones only, minus some. The repertoire holds approximately 270,000 clones, with about 85% as singletons. Input material: peripheral blood. These receptors were taken from a human donor with COVID-19, enrolled during active disease. The donor label of this sample is uncertain. Both conserved end residues are part of each CDR3. The D gene is left open where the match is weak. The size field is filled for only some rows; it gives once, few, many or a size class.

d_call j_call clone_size v_call cdr3_aa cdr3_nt
. TRBJ2-1 . TRBV28 CASSPPSTGEQFF TGTGCCAGCAGCCCTCCGTCCACGGGTGAGCAGTTCTTC
TRBD2 TRBJ2-5 . TRBV15 CATSRSGLAGGGEETQYF TGTGCCACCAGCAGGTCGGGACTAGCGGGAGGAGGAGAAGAGACCCAGTACTTC
TRBD1 TRBJ1-2 . TRBV2 CASRAGTGRNYGYTF TGTGCCAGCAGGGCCGGGACAGGGAGAAACTATGGCTACACCTTC
. TRBJ2-7 . TRBV29-1 CSAESGQGNEQYF TGCAGCGCCGAAAGTGGACAAGGGAACGAGCAGTACTTC
. TRBJ1-2 . TRBV14 CASSRQGTNYGYTF TGTGCCAGCAGTCGGCAGGGGACTAACTATGGCTACACCTTC
. TRBJ1-1 . TRBV6-6 CASSYGQDTEAFF TGTGCCAGCAGTTACGGCCAGGACACTGAAGCTTTCTTT
TRBD1 TRBJ1-2 . TRBV28 CASSITGVFGGYTF TGTGCCAGCAGTATCACAGGGGTTTTCGGTGGCTACACCTTC
. TRBJ1-4 . TRBV7-7 CASSLGAGPSTNEKLFF TGTGCTAGCAGCTTGGGGGCAGGGCCCTCAACTAATGAAAAACTGTTTTTT
TRBD1 TRBJ1-5 . TRBV19 CASSRRTGPYSNQPQHF TGTGCCAGTAGTAGAAGGACAGGGCCCTATAGCAATCAGCCCCAGCATTTT
. TRBJ1-5 once TRBV6-1 CASSENRGQPQHF TGTGCCAGCAGTGAAAATCGAGGTCAGCCCCAGCATTTT
. TRBJ2-7 . TRBV7-8 CASSRDPQKSYEQYF TGTGCCAGCAGCCGGGATCCACAGAAGTCCTACGAGCAGTACTTC
TRBD2 TRBJ2-7 once TRBV27 CASSHRDGGSEQYF TGTGCCAGCAGTCACCGGGACGGGGGGTCCGAGCAGTACTTC
. TRBJ2-3 . TRBV30 CAWSIAASTDTQYF TGTGCCTGGTCTATAGCAGCTAGCACAGATACGCAGTATTTT
TRBD2 TRBJ2-7 . TRBV4-2 CASSLNEGGPSYEQYF TGTGCCAGCAGCCTAAACGAGGGAGGGCCATCCTACGAGCAGTACTTC